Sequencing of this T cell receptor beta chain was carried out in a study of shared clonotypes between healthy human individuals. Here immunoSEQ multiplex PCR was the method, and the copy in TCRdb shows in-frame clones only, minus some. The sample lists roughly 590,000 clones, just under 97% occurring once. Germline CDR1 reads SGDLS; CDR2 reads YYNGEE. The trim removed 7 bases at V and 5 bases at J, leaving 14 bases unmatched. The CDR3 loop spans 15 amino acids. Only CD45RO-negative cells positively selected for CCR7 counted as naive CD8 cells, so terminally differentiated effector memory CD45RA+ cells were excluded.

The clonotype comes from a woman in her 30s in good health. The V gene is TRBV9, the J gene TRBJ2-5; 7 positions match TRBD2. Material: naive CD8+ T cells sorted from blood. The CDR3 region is CASAPRGLVGETQYF. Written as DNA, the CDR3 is TGTGCCAGCGCTCCCCGAGGACTAGTAGGGGAGACCCAGTACTTC.